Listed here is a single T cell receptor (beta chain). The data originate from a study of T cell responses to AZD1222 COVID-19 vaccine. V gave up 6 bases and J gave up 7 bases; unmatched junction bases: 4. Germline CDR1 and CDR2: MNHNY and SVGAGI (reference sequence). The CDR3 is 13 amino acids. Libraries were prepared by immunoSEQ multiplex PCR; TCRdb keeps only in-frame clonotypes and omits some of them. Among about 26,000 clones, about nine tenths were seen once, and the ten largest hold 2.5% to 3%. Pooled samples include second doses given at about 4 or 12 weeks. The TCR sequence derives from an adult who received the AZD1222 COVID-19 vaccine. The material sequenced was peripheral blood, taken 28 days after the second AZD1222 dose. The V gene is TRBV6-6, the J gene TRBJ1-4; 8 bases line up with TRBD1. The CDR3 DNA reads TGTGCCAGCAGGGTTACAGGGGGTGAAAAACTGTTTTTT. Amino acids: CASRVTGGEKLFF.